This T cell receptor (beta chain) came from a study of spatial heterogeneity in lung cancer. About the study: Detected beta-chain sequences consistently exceeded alpha-chain sequences.

This clonotype counts as medium-sized (0.01 to 0.1%). Its target is not known. This sample's time point: sample taken at primary tumor resection. Sequencing covered unsorted whole RNA taken from tumor, nontumor lung or frozen PBMC. The V gene's germline CDR1 is LNHDA and CDR2 SQIVND (reference sequence). With 3 bases removed from V and 4 bases from J, the gap between germline ends came to 12 bases. The CDR3 loop spans 14 amino acids. General observations from the study: Tumor mutation counts were tracked by expanded intratumoral alpha and beta TCR counts.

One entry per CDR3 protein, called by TCRdb with MiXCR from the 5' RACE reads. Altogether a few thousand distinct CDR3 sequences are present, roughly 12% being singletons, with the ten largest covering roughly 8.1%. The material sequenced was lung tumor tissue, taken at surgery. The chain uses TRBV19 and TRBJ1-1; perhaps TRBD1 as D (5 bases). This TCR was recovered from a male donor with early-stage non-small cell lung cancer. The CDR3 DNA reads as TGTGCCAGTAGTATCCCAGGGAAGGGCACTGAAGCTTTCTTT. This sequence encodes CASSIPGKGTEAFF.